This passage covers 20 T cell receptor beta chains from one sample sequenced in a study of T cell clonotyping in hematopoietic cell transplantation. The time point here: recipient sample about 28 days before transplant, after cytoreduction. Produced via immunoSEQ multiplex PCR; TCRdb's table is partial and in-frame only. Seen here are more than 9,000 clones, around 87% observed once, and the top ten hold around 14%. Sample: peripheral blood mononuclear cells, taken before stem cell transplant. Source of these receptors: a woman aged 45-65 years with chronic myeloid leukemia. Some clones in this sample may be carry-over from other donors' samples.

This chain uses TRBV5-1 with TRBJ2-4, with 7 bases fitting TRBD1. Germline CDR1 SGHRS, CDR2 YFSETQ. V dropped 2 bases and J dropped 8; count of bases not matched to a gene: 7. This CDR3 has 14 amino acids. The CDR3 loop is CASSFQGGADIQYF. The DNA of the CDR3 is TGCGCCAGCAGCTTTCAAGGGGGCGCAGACATTCAGTACTTC.

The chain links TRBV14 to TRBJ1-2; D gene unclear. V shed 0 bases and J shed 2 bases, with 7 bases lying between them. The V gene's germline CDR1 is SGHDN and CDR2 FVKESK. The CDR3 runs 14 residues. The chain's CDR3 is CASSQEAVNYGYTF. In DNA, the CDR3 is TGTGCCAGCAGCCAAGAAGCAGTGAACTATGGCTACACCTTC.

V is TRBV10-3 and J is TRBJ2-3, with D possibly being TRBD2 (5 bases). V dropped 2 bases and J dropped 6 bases, with 6 bases sitting between them. Germline CDR1 and CDR2: ENHRY and SYGVKD. The CDR3 is 12 amino acids. The DNA for the CDR3 is TGTGCCATCAGTGAGATAGCGGATACGCAGTATTTT. Amino acid sequence: CAISEIADTQYF.

The V and J genes are TRBV19 and TRBJ1-5, with D unclear. From germline, CDR1 is LNHDA and CDR2 SQIVND (reference sequence). The V gene lost 3 bases and the J gene lost 4 bases, with 7 bases spanning the gap. The CDR3 consists of 13 residues. This CDR3 reads CASSIRRNQPQHF. The CDR3 bases are TGTGCCAGTAGTATTAGAAGGAATCAGCCCCAGCATTTT.

V and J are TRBV28 and TRBJ2-7; TRBD2 aligns across 9 bases. The CDR3 length is 15 residues. V lost 6 bases and J lost 6; bases outside the gene matches: 12. Germline V gene data show CDR1 as MDHEN and CDR2 as SYDVKM. The CDR3 sequence is CASRGRSGRTGEQYF. CDR3 coding DNA: TGTGCCAGCAGAGGCCGGAGCGGGAGGACTGGCGAGCAGTACTTC.

In its sample, this clone was seen once. J is TRBJ2-1 and V is TRBV5-1; 7 nucleotides line up with TRBD2. Germline CDR1 is SGHRS and CDR2 is YFSETQ. J gave up 5 bases and V 4 bases, and 9 bases lay outside the gene matches. This CDR3 spans 15 amino acids. CDR3 nucleotides: TGCGCCAGCAGCACGGGACTACAAAACAACAATGAGCAGTTCTTC. Translated: CASSTGLQNNNEQFF. The full variable domain, completed using reference TRBV5-1 and TRBJ2-1, is KAGVTQTPRYLIKTRGQQVTLSCSPISGHRSVSWYQQTPGQGLQFLFEYFSETQRNKGNFPGRFSGRQFSNSRSEMNVSTLELGDSALYLCASSTGLQNNNEQFFGPGTRLTVL.

The CDR3 reads CASSPPGQYGYTF. The CDR3 bases are TGTGCCAGCAGTCCCCCGGGACAGTATGGCTACACCTTC. This sequence joins TRBV6-5 and TRBJ1-2; 7 bases are shared with TRBD1. Germline CDR1 MNHEY, CDR2 SVGAGI. This CDR3 has 13 residues. V lost 5 bases, J lost 5 bases, and 5 bases stayed unmatched.

This clone was detected only a few times. The V gene is TRBV11-3, the J gene TRBJ1-1; D remains unclear. CDR3 length: 13 amino acids. Germline V gives CDR1 SGHNT, CDR2 YENEEA. V was shortened by 2 bases and J by 1 base, with 5 bases between the two germline ends. CDR3: CASSLLENTEAFF. The CDR3 nucleotides read TGTGCCAGCAGCTTACTGGAGAACACTGAAGCTTTCTTT.

V usage is TRBV6-6 and J usage is TRBJ1-4; the D is unclear. Germline V CDR1 and CDR2: MNHNY, SVGAGI (reference sequence). With 5 bases removed from V and 4 bases from J, the gap between germline ends came to 8 bases. This CDR3 is built from 13 residues. The CDR3: CASSQALNEKLFF. Here the CDR3 DNA reads TGTGCCAGCAGTCAGGCCCTTAATGAAAAACTGTTTTTT.

The chain carries TRBV7-3 and TRBJ2-3; TRBD1 might be the D (5 bases). The V gene's germline CDR1 is SGHTA and CDR2 FQGTGA. The V gene lost 2 bases and the J gene lost 4 bases, with 7 bases spanning the gap. The CDR3 contains 13 residues. For the CDR3, the DNA is TGTGCCAGCAGCTTACAGGGCTCAGATACGCAGTATTTT. Amino acid sequence: CASSLQGSDTQYF.

The rearrangement joins TRBV30 to TRBJ2-5, with D maybe TRBD2 (6 bases). The ends were cut back, 6 bases at V and 1 base at J, with 15 bases in the middle. The CDR3 contains 14 residues. Germline CDR1 GTSNPN, CDR2 SVGIG (reference sequence). The DNA for the CDR3 is TGTGCCTGCACTACGGGACTGATCCAAGAGACCCAGTACTTC. It is translated as CACTTGLIQETQYF.

V and J are TRBV10-1 and TRBJ2-7; TRBD1 matches at 9 bases. The germline gives CDR1 WNHNN, CDR2 SYGVQD (reference sequence). The CDR3 runs 14 residues. Trimming removed 6 bases from V and 1 base from J; junction bases left unmatched: 4. CDR3 region: CASSRDRDSYEQYF. DNA for the CDR3: TGCGCCAGCAGCCGGGACAGGGATTCCTACGAGCAGTACTTC.

V and J are TRBV6-5 and TRBJ1-4; TRBD1 agrees at 12 bases. Germline CDR1 is MNHEY and CDR2 is SVGAGI. The CDR3 runs to 15 residues. J was trimmed by 4 bases and V by 6 bases; bases with no gene match: 3. The CDR3 nucleotides read TGTGCCAGCAGGGGGACAGGGGGCTTTAATGAAAAACTGTTTTTT. It specifies CASRGTGGFNEKLFF.

The genes are TRBV27 and TRBJ2-7, with D possibly TRBD2 on 6 matching bases. Germline assignment: CDR1 MNHEY and CDR2 SMNVEV (reference sequence). The CDR3 length is 15 residues. The V gene lost 2 bases and the J gene lost 0 bases, with 11 bases spanning the gap. The CDR3 bases are TGTGCCAGCAGTTTAAAGGCTAGCGACTCCTACGAGCAGTACTTC. Protein sequence: CASSLKASDSYEQYF.

The CDR3 nucleotides read TGTGCCAGCCTTCAACGGGTAGGGGAAAGCAATCAGCCCCAGCATTTT. It yields the protein CASLQRVGESNQPQHF. This sequence joins TRBV6-6 and TRBJ1-5; perhaps TRBD1 as D (5 bases). Trimming took 8 bases from V and 1 from J, leaving 18 bases between them. Germline V CDR1 and CDR2: MNHNY, SVGAGI (reference sequence). The CDR3 sequence is 16 residues long.

The chain is built from TRBV9 and TRBJ2-1; D gene ambiguous. The V gene's germline CDR1 is SGDLS and CDR2 YYNGEE. V lost 0 bases and J 7 bases, leaving 14 bases between the germline ends. The CDR3 is 15 residues long. The CDR3 bases are TGTGCCAGCAGCGTAGAAGGGATTGAGCCAAATGAGCAGTTCTTC. It codes for CASSVEGIEPNEQFF.

The chain joins TRBV28 to TRBJ1-5; 8 bases map to TRBD1. CDR1 and CDR2 from the germline V gene are MDHEN and SYDVKM. This CDR3 contains 14 residues. The V and J ends lost 3 bases and 5 bases, in that order; junction bases with no gene match: 3. The DNA of the CDR3 is TGTGCCAGCAGTTTCTACAGGGGGTATCAGCCCCAGCATTTT. This encodes CASSFYRGYQPQHF.

V usage is TRBV7-9 and J usage is TRBJ2-1; weak D call: TRBD1 (6 bases). The V and J ends lost 4 bases and 1 base respectively, with 17 bases between them. The CDR3 extends over 17 amino acids. The germline V gene has CDR1 SEHNR and CDR2 FQNEAQ (reference sequence). CDR3 coding DNA: TGTGCCAGCAGCTATATTCGGGACATTACATCCTACAATGAGCAGTTCTTC. Encoded protein: CASSYIRDITSYNEQFF.

The genes are TRBV30 and TRBJ1-5; D gene uncertain. The CDR3 has 13 residues. Germline CDR1 reads GTSNPN; CDR2 reads SVGIG (reference sequence). Trimming took off 2 bases at V and 1 base at J, with 6 bases between the two ends. In nucleotides, the CDR3 is TGTGCCTGGAGTATCAAAAGCAATCAGCCCCAGCATTTT. Its translation: CAWSIKSNQPQHF.

This clone came up once. V is TRBV2 and J is TRBJ2-1; D call uncertain. From germline, CDR1 is SNHLY and CDR2 FYNNEI. The CDR3 covers 15 residues. Trimming cost V 1 base and J 5 bases, with 12 bases left between them. CDR3 DNA: TGTGCCAGCAGTGAAGGTAGCCTAGGGAACAATGAGCAGTTCTTC. Protein product: CASSEGSLGNNEQFF.